This is a list of T cell receptor beta chains from one sample in a study of post-analysis software for immune sequencing data. In TCRdb, the PCR reads were re-called with MiXCR into one record per CDR3 protein. The sample contains fewer than 850,000 distinct CDR3 sequences, roughly 30% of which appear only once. Sequenced: blood. Every receptor here comes from a girl under 18 with multiple sclerosis. Both conserved end residues are part of each CDR3. A D gene is named only where the DNA matches it firmly. Clone size is not always given. Where it is, it says once, few, many or a class for expanded clones.

CDR3 DNA	CDR3 protein	clone size	V gene	J gene	D gene
TGCAGTGGGACGAGTACTAGCGGGGGGGCCGTAGGGGTTGAGACCCAGTACTTC	CSGTSTSGGAVGVETQYF	few	TRBV20-1	TRBJ2-5	TRBD2
TGCAGTGCTAGAGATCCCCAGGCCCGGGGCTACACCTTC	CSARDPQARGYTF	-	TRBV20-1	TRBJ1-2	-
TGTGCCAGCAGTTACTCTGGCCCTCTTAGCAATCAGCCCCAGCATTTT	CASSYSGPLSNQPQHF	-	TRBV6-2/TRBV6-3	TRBJ1-5	-
TGCAGCGGCCGGAGGGAGCTCCAAGAGACCCAGTACTTC	CSGRRELQETQYF	many	TRBV29-1	TRBJ2-5	-
TGTGCCAGCAGCCCTAGGGGCCTGCGGGGGGGCTCCTTACTCAATGAGCAGTTCTTC	CASSPRGLRGGSLLNEQFF	few	TRBV7-9	TRBJ2-1	TRBD2
TGTGCCAGCATCATAGACAGGGTGAACACTGAAGCTTTCTTT	CASIIDRVNTEAFF	-	TRBV6-5	TRBJ1-1	TRBD1
TGCGCCAGCAGCCAATATCCCACCGGGACTAGCAACATTGGGCAGTTCTTC	CASSQYPTGTSNIGQFF	-	TRBV4-3	TRBJ2-1	TRBD2
TGTGCCAGCAGCTTAGCCTTTCCAGATACGCAGTATTTT	CASSLAFPDTQYF	-	TRBV7-2	TRBJ2-3	-
TGTGCCATCAGACTACAGGGCCAATACTCCTACGAGCAGTACTTC	CAIRLQGQYSYEQYF	-	TRBV10-3	TRBJ2-7	-
TGCGCCAGCAGCTACGGGGGACAGGGGGCTTACACTGAAGCTTTCTTT	CASSYGGQGAYTEAFF	-	TRBV5-1	TRBJ1-1	TRBD1
TGCGCCAGCAGCCACTCCGGACTAGCGGGAAGTACAGATACGCAGTATTTT	CASSHSGLAGSTDTQYF	-	TRBV4-3	TRBJ2-3	TRBD2
TGTGCCAGCAGTTATCAAGAGGGAGGTTCCTTGTATATCGGTGAAAAACTGTTTTTT	CASSYQEGGSLYIGEKLFF	once	TRBV28	TRBJ1-4	-
TGTGCCAGCTCACCACTAAATCGGGGGAACACTGAAGCTTTCTTT	CASSPLNRGNTEAFF	-	TRBV18	TRBJ1-1	-
TGTGCCATCAGTGAGTCGGCAGGGCTCCCCGCTAACTATGGCTACACCTTC	CAISESAGLPANYGYTF	few	TRBV10-3	TRBJ1-2	-
TGCGCCAGCAGCCGTTCCGGGACTGGATACGATGAGCAGTTCTTC	CASSRSGTGYDEQFF	-	TRBV4-1	TRBJ2-1	-
TGTGCCAGCAGTGAATTACAGAGTACCTACGAGCAGTACTTC	CASSELQSTYEQYF	-	TRBV6-1	TRBJ2-7	-
TGTGCCATCAGTGAGTCTGCAGGTTACCAAGAGACCCAGTACTTC	CAISESAGYQETQYF	many	TRBV10-3	TRBJ2-5	-
TGCGGTGCCAGAGAGGGGGCCTACGAGCAGTACTTC	CGAREGAYEQYF	-	TRBV20-1	TRBJ2-7	-
TGCAGCGCAACGATCGACAGAAATTGGCGTGGAGAGCAGTACTTC	CSATIDRNWRGEQYF	-	TRBV29-1	TRBJ2-7	-
TGTGCCAGCAGCTCAAACACAGGTGGGCCCCAGCATTTT	CASSSNTGGPQHF	-	TRBV7-2	TRBJ1-5	-
TGCAGTGCTAGAGATCCGCTGGGACCTAAATACGAGCAGTACTTC	CSARDPLGPKYEQYF	-	TRBV20-1	TRBJ2-7	-
TGTGCCAGCAGTCGGCGAAGGGTAGCGGGAGGGAGCACAGATACGCAGTATTTT	CASSRRRVAGGSTDTQYF	-	TRBV6-1	TRBJ2-3	TRBD2
TGCGCCAGCAGCCGATCCGGGACCGACTACGAGCAGTACTTC	CASSRSGTDYEQYF	-	TRBV5-1	TRBJ2-7	-
TGTGCCGGCAGTCTCCGTGAGGGCTACGAGCAGTACTTC	CAGSLREGYEQYF	few	TRBV27	TRBJ2-7	-
TGTGCCAGCAGCTTCGGGACGGGGGCCTACGAGCAGTACTTC	CASSFGTGAYEQYF	few	TRBV5-6	TRBJ2-7	-
TGTGCCAGCAGCCTTTCTGACGTCACTGAAGCTTTCTTT	CASSLSDVTEAFF	few	TRBV12-3/TRBV12-4	TRBJ1-1	-
TGTGCCAGCATCCCCCCTAGGGGAGTTAGGTCCTACAATGAGCAGGTCTTC	CASIPPRGVRSYNEQVF	-	TRBV12-3/TRBV12-4	TRBJ2-1	-
TGCAGCGTCGTTCAAGGGCAGATAAACACTGAAGCTTTCTTT	CSVVQGQINTEAFF	few	TRBV29-1	TRBJ1-1	-
TGTGCCAGCAGTTTACACGCGGGGAATGAGCAGTTCTTC	CASSLHAGNEQFF	-	TRBV27	TRBJ2-1	-
TGTGCCAGCAGTTTGAAGGGCGTGGGGAATCAGCCCCAGCATTTT	CASSLKGVGNQPQHF	-	TRBV12-3/TRBV12-4	TRBJ1-5	-
TGTGCCAGCAGTGATGCGGACTACAATGAGCAGTTCTTC	CASSDADYNEQFF	few	TRBV2	TRBJ2-1	-
TGTGCCACCAGCTCTCTCCGACTAGCGGGAACAGATACGCAGTATTTT	CATSSLRLAGTDTQYF	few	TRBV15	TRBJ2-3	TRBD2
TGTGCCAGCAGTTACGCCGGGGCCTGGGGTGAAAAACTGTTTTTT	CASSYAGAWGEKLFF	few	TRBV6-6	TRBJ1-4	-
TGTGCCAGCAGCCGGGAGGCTAAGGCAGGTGAGCAGTTCTTC	CASSREAKAGEQFF	-	TRBV5-4	TRBJ2-1	TRBD2
TGTGCCAGCAGTTACTCGGCAGGGGAAACCTACGAGCAGTACTTC	CASSYSAGETYEQYF	-	TRBV6-6	TRBJ2-7	-
TGTGCCAGCAGCGACAGCCCCACAGGGGGGACCTCCGAGCAGTACTTC	CASSDSPTGGTSEQYF	few	TRBV25-1	TRBJ2-7	TRBD1
TGTGCCAGCAGGGGACTCAAGAACCCGAATGATGAGCAGTTCTTC	CASRGLKNPNDEQFF	-	TRBV10-2	TRBJ2-1	-
TGCAGTGCTAGCGGGGGACCTTCGGGGGAGCAGTACTTC	CSASGGPSGEQYF	few	TRBV20-1	TRBJ2-7	-
TGTGCCGCCTTCCCCGGGGGGCCTCACAATGAGCAGTTCTTC	CAAFPGGPHNEQFF	-	TRBV28	TRBJ2-1	-
TGCAGCGTTGTACCAGGGCTGGGAACTGAAGCTTTCTTT	CSVVPGLGTEAFF	-	TRBV29-1	TRBJ1-1	-
TGTGCCACCAGTGATACCCGGGGCCCCTATGGCTACACCTTC	CATSDTRGPYGYTF	-	TRBV24-1	TRBJ1-2	-
TGCAGTGCTACTCCAGGGGGTCAAGAGACCCAGTACTTC	CSATPGGQETQYF	few	TRBV20-1	TRBJ2-5	TRBD1
TGTGCCAGCAGTTTAAGTGCAGGTGGTTACGAGCAGTACTTC	CASSLSAGGYEQYF	few	TRBV28	TRBJ2-7	-
TGTGCCAGCAGCTCCGGGTTGCCTGCCAATGAGCAGTTCTTC	CASSSGLPANEQFF	few	TRBV7-2	TRBJ2-1	-
TGTGCCAGCAGGGAGACAGGGGGCAATGAGCAGTTCTTC	CASRETGGNEQFF	-	TRBV27	TRBJ2-1	TRBD1
TGTGCCAGCAGTTTAAATTCGGCAGGGTGGTACCAAGAGACCCAGTACTTC	CASSLNSAGWYQETQYF	-	TRBV27	TRBJ2-5	-
TGTGCCAGCAGCCACCTCCTACAGGGATACGAGCAGTACTTC	CASSHLLQGYEQYF	many	TRBV4-2	TRBJ2-7	-
TGCAGCGTTCGACAGGGGGCGGGCTACACCTTC	CSVRQGAGYTF	few	TRBV29-1	TRBJ1-2	TRBD1
TGTGCCAGCAGCCGGGGACAGGGGTTGACCACCGGGGAGCTGTTTTTT	CASSRGQGLTTGELFF	-	TRBV27	TRBJ2-2	TRBD1
TGTGCCAGCTTATCGGACAGGGGATACAATGAGCAGTTCTTC	CASLSDRGYNEQFF	-	TRBV7-2	TRBJ2-1	TRBD1
TGTGCCAGCAGCTTAAAAGCGGGAGGGCCTAATGAGCAGTTCTTC	CASSLKAGGPNEQFF	-	TRBV7-2	TRBJ2-1	TRBD2